This entry lists 26 T cell receptor beta chains sequenced from one sample in a study of blood T cell repertoires in COVID-19 (dated by TCRdb to 2019 to 2021). The library was generated by the immunoSEQ multiplex PCR assay. Entries here come from immuneACCESS through TCRdb and include only in-frame sequences with V and J called. Some clones fail to appear in such tables; in the studies checked, an unresolved V gene covers under half of the shortfall, and the cause of the remainder is unknown. Across this sample there are 64,000 or so clones, with under 95% seen only once. The ten largest make up roughly 1.7% of the sample. Sequencing was carried out using peripheral blood. Receptors originate from a human donor in a cohort sampled during active COVID-19.

This clone has a handful of counts. In nucleotides, the CDR3 is TGTGCCAGCAGCCAAGTGGGGGGAGACTATGGCTACACCTTC. Amino acid sequence: CASSQVGGDYGYTF. This chain joins TRBV14 and TRBJ1-2; perhaps TRBD1 as D (5 bases). This CDR3 region has 14 residues. Looked up from germline, CDR1 is SGHDN and CDR2 is FVKESK. Trimming removed 1 base at V and 3 bases at J, with 9 bases between. The full variable domain, in which reference TRBV14 and TRBJ1-2 provide the parts outside the CDR3, is EAGVTQFPSHSVIEKGQTVTLRCDPISGHDNLYWYRRVMGKEIKFLLHFVKESKQDESGMPNNRFLAERTGGTYSTLKVQPAELEDSGVYFCASSQVGGDYGYTFGSGTRLTVV.

The chain is built from TRBV9 and TRBJ2-1; 7 bases are shared with TRBD2. The germline CDR1 and CDR2 sequences are SGDLS and YYNGEE. The trim removed 1 base at V and 6 bases at J, leaving 16 bases unmatched. CDR3 size: 18 residues. CDR3 in DNA: TGTGCCAGCAGCGTAAGGGCCCAGCTAGCGGCCAGAATCAATGAGCAGTTCTTC. This translates into CASSVRAQLAARINEQFF.

This chain joins TRBV9 and TRBJ2-3; 7 bases are a match to TRBD2. Unmatched junction bases numbered 7, after V lost 3 bases and J lost 3 bases. Per germline, CDR1 SGDLS and CDR2 YYNGEE. This CDR3 comprises 15 residues. The CDR3 DNA sequence: TGTGCCAGCAGCGGCGGGAGTGGAGTAACAGATACGCAGTATTTT. Protein product: CASSGGSGVTDTQYF. The full variable domain, its missing parts supplied by reference TRBV9 and TRBJ2-3, is DSGVTQTPKHLITATGQRVTLRCSPRSGDLSVYWYQQSLDQGLQFLIQYYNGEERAKGNILERFSAQQFPDLHSELNLSSLELGDSALYFCASSGGSGVTDTQYFGPGTRLTVL.

This chain joins TRBV28 and TRBJ2-3; 7 positions agree with TRBD2. This CDR3 region has 14 residues. Germline trimming cut 6 bases from V and 4 bases from J; bases unmatched to any gene: 7. From germline, CDR1 is MDHEN and CDR2 SYDVKM. The CDR3 nucleotides read TGTGCCAGCAGACTCGGGAGGATCGCAGATACGCAGTATTTT. This gives the protein CASRLGRIADTQYF.

The chain carries TRBV28 and TRBJ1-4, with D maybe TRBD1 (6 bases). The CDR3 is 14 amino acids. V lost 2 bases and J lost 5, with 9 bases in between. Germline values: CDR1 MDHEN, CDR2 SYDVKM. CDR3 in DNA: TGTGCCAGCAGTTTAGGGGGCCCAAATGAAAAACTGTTTTTT. Translating it yields CASSLGGPNEKLFF.

The chain carries TRBV18 and TRBJ2-1, with D possibly TRBD2 on 6 matching bases. The CDR3 spans 15 residues. V shed 2 bases and J shed 4 bases, with 12 bases lying between them. The germline V gene encodes CDR1 KGHSH and CDR2 LQKENI. Here the CDR3 reads CASSPLAGPYNEQFF. The CDR3 nucleotides are TGTGCCAGCTCACCATTGGCGGGGCCATACAATGAGCAGTTCTTC.

V and J are TRBV9 and TRBJ1-1, with TRBD1 as a possible D gene (5 bases). This CDR3 spans 15 amino acids. The V and J ends lost 3 bases and 5 bases respectively, with 17 bases between them. CDR1 and CDR2 from the germline V gene are SGDLS and YYNGEE. The CDR3: CASSAPLEGRTEAFF. The CDR3 nucleotides are TGTGCCAGCAGCGCCCCCCTGGAGGGGAGGACTGAAGCTTTCTTT.

The chain carries TRBV19 and TRBJ1-4; D remains ambiguous. Per the germline V gene, CDR1 is LNHDA and CDR2 is SQIVND (reference sequence). Trimming left V 11 bases short and J 7 bases short, with 8 bases between. The CDR3 has 10 residues. Written as DNA, the CDR3 is TGTGCCTGCGGGAGTGAAAAACTGTTTTTT. Amino acids: CACGSEKLFF.

The chain joins TRBV4-1 to TRBJ2-1; 7 bases match TRBD1. Germline V lookup: CDR1 MGHRA, CDR2 YSYEKL. The V segment lost 0 bases and the J segment 2 bases; nucleotides outside the gene matches: 4. CDR3 length equals 16 residues. In nucleotides, the CDR3 is TGCGCCAGCAGCCAAGATATTGGGACAGCCTACAATGAGCAGTTCTTC. Translation: CASSQDIGTAYNEQFF.

The count of this clone is one. In DNA, the CDR3 is TGTGCCAGCAGTGGCCAGGGTGGGCCCACAGATACGCAGTATTTT. This gives the protein CASSGQGGPTDTQYF. The V gene is TRBV28, the J gene TRBJ2-3; maybe TRBD1 (5 bases). The germline gives CDR1 MDHEN, CDR2 SYDVKM. The length of the CDR3 is 15 residues. The V end lost 5 bases, the J end lost 2 bases, and 14 bases lay between the germline ends. The entire variable domain, with the rest obtained from reference TRBV28 and TRBJ2-3, is as follows: DVKVTQSSRYLVKRTGEKVFLECVQDMDHENMFWYRQDPGLGLRLIYFSYDVKMKEKGDIPEGYSVSREKKERFSLILESASTNQTSMYLCASSGQGGPTDTQYFGPGTRLTVL.

The chain carries TRBV3-1 (or the pseudogene TRBV3-2) and TRBJ2-1, with 7 bases identical to TRBD2. This CDR3 spans 16 amino acids. Germline trimming cut 4 bases from V and 5 bases from J; bases unmatched to any gene: 11. Germline V CDR1 and CDR2: LGHDT, YNNKEL (reference sequence). This chain's CDR3 is CASSPRGSGKNNEQFF. The CDR3 nucleotides read TGTGCCAGCAGCCCCCGAGGGAGCGGGAAAAACAATGAGCAGTTCTTC.

The chain links TRBV10-1 to TRBJ1-1; TRBD1 agrees at 7 bases. Germline values: CDR1 WNHNN, CDR2 SYGVQD (reference sequence). The J segment lost 5 bases and the V segment lost 0 bases, leaving 9 bases of the junction unmatched. There are 16 residues in the CDR3. The CDR3 protein is CASSESRRGGRTEAFF. The CDR3 DNA is TGCGCCAGCAGTGAGTCAAGAAGAGGGGGCCGAACTGAAGCTTTCTTT.

The rearrangement uses TRBV28 and TRBJ2-1; 8 bases agree with TRBD1. CDR1 and CDR2 (germline): MDHEN, SYDVKM. The CDR3 has 16 amino acids. The ends lost 3 bases at V and 3 bases at J; junction bases unmatched: 7. The CDR3 region has the DNA TGTGCCAGCAGTTTTACGGACAGGGTGCGCTACAATGAGCAGTTCTTC. Translated, it gives CASSFTDRVRYNEQFF. The full variable domain, its missing parts supplied by reference TRBV28 and TRBJ2-1, is DVKVTQSSRYLVKRTGEKVFLECVQDMDHENMFWYRQDPGLGLRLIYFSYDVKMKEKGDIPEGYSVSREKKERFSLILESASTNQTSMYLCASSFTDRVRYNEQFFGPGTRLTVL.

The CDR3 is CASSDRSGPSGSYEQYF. For the CDR3, the DNA is TGTGCCAGCAGCGACCGAAGCGGGCCTAGCGGGTCCTACGAGCAGTACTTC. The chain is built from TRBV21-1 and TRBJ2-7; the DNA was not compared with TRBD2, the D call given in the table. TRBV21-1 is labeled a pseudogene. This CDR3 has 17 residues.

The chain joins TRBV5-1 to TRBJ2-1; D is ambiguous. CDR1 and CDR2 from the germline V gene are SGHRS and YFSETQ. V was shortened by 3 bases and J by 8 bases, with 9 bases between the two germline ends. This CDR3 is built from 12 residues. CDR3 in DNA: TGCGCCAGCAGCTCTCGTTCGGATGAGCAGTTCTTC. This codes for CASSSRSDEQFF.

The chain is built from TRBV28 and TRBJ1-1; D is possibly TRBD1 (6 bases). Between the trimmed V and J ends, which lost 1 base and 1 base, there was a span of 10 bases. Per germline, CDR1 MDHEN and CDR2 SYDVKM. The CDR3 covers 15 residues. CDR3 residues: CASSLSGHKNTEAFF. CDR3 nucleotides: TGTGCCAGCAGTTTATCGGGACATAAGAACACTGAAGCTTTCTTT.

The rearrangement links TRBV18 to TRBJ1-6; 7 bases fit TRBD1. J lost 8 bases, V lost 4 bases, and 11 bases had no gene match. Looked up from germline, CDR1 is KGHSH and CDR2 is LQKENI. The CDR3 extends over 16 amino acids. The CDR3 protein is CASSHRQGSSDSPLHF. The CDR3 DNA follows: TGTGCCAGCTCACATCGACAGGGCTCTTCGGATTCACCCCTCCACTTT.

The chain couples TRBV6-5 to TRBJ2-7, with D unclear. Trimming removed 7 bases at V and 0 bases at J, with 4 bases between. CDR1 is MNHEY, CDR2 SVGAGI, per germline. The CDR3 has 11 amino acids. CDR3 sequence: CASILSYEQYF. The CDR3 nucleotides read TGTGCCAGCATCCTCTCCTACGAGCAGTACTTC.

The chain links TRBV28 to TRBJ2-7; 11 bases line up with TRBD1. V lost 5 bases to trimming and J lost 13 bases; unmatched junction nucleotides: 7. This CDR3 contains 12 residues. Germline V CDR1 and CDR2: MDHEN, SYDVKM. The CDR3 sequence is CASSISGTGGYF. In DNA form, the CDR3 reads TGTGCCAGCAGTATCTCCGGGACAGGGGGATACTTC.

CDR3 region: CASSPRLAGEEQFF. The DNA of the CDR3 is TGTGCCAGCAGTCCTAGACTAGCGGGAGAGGAGCAGTTCTTC. The chain recombines TRBV28 with TRBJ2-1; 12 nucleotides agree with TRBD2. Germline V CDR1 and CDR2: MDHEN, SYDVKM. The V gene end was trimmed by 5 bases and the J gene end by 10 bases; junction bases not matched to a gene: 6. This CDR3 region has 14 residues.

The chain links TRBV7-6 to TRBJ2-5, with 10 bases that match TRBD1. The CDR3 contains 16 residues. V was pared by 4 bases and J by 4 bases, with 9 bases of the junction left unmatched. CDR1 and CDR2 from the germline V gene are SGHVS and FNYEAQ. CDR3 region: CASSSEGQGTGETQYF. The CDR3 nucleotides are TGTGCCAGCAGCTCGGAGGGACAGGGGACGGGAGAGACCCAGTACTTC. Supplemented by reference TRBV7-6 and TRBJ2-5, the full variable domain reads GAGVSQSPRYKVTKRGQDVALRCDPISGHVSLYWYRQALGQGPEFLTYFNYEAQQDKSGLPNDRFSAERPEGSISTLTIQRTEQRDSAMYRCASSSEGQGTGETQYFGPGTRLLVL.

The gene calls are TRBV20-1 and TRBJ2-1, with 7 bases that match TRBD2. Germline V lookup: CDR1 DFQATT, CDR2 SNEGSKA (reference sequence). CDR3 length equals 11 residues. The V segment lost 6 bases and the J segment 10 bases; nucleotides outside the gene matches: 6. DNA for the CDR3: TGCAGTGCCGCGGGACTACTAGAGCAGTTCTTC. Protein: CSAAGLLEQFF.

The V call is TRBV6-6, the J call TRBJ2-3; 11 bases align to TRBD2. The V and J ends lost 6 bases and 5 bases, in that order; junction bases with no gene match: 13. The CDR3 contains 17 residues. Germline-derived CDR1 and CDR2 are MNHNY and SVGAGI (reference sequence). The DNA for the CDR3 is TGTGCCAGCAGCCGAACTATAGCGGGAGGGCCCGGAGATACGCAGTATTTT. Translated: CASSRTIAGGPGDTQYF.

This chain uses TRBV19 with TRBJ2-6, with 15 bases matching TRBD2. The CDR3 contains 18 residues. Trimming at V came to 5 bases and at J to 0 bases, leaving 2 bases not matched to a gene. The germline gives CDR1 LNHDA, CDR2 SQIVND (reference sequence). The CDR3 here is CASSPGLAGGSGANVLTF. The CDR3 coding sequence is TGTGCCAGTAGTCCGGGACTAGCGGGAGGCTCTGGGGCCAACGTCCTGACTTTC.

The chain links TRBV25-1 to TRBJ2-1; D gene unclear. Germline assignment: CDR1 MGHDK and CDR2 SYGVNS. The V end lost 1 base, the J end lost 4 bases, and 11 bases lay between the germline ends. This CDR3 contains 15 residues. The DNA for the CDR3 is TGTGCCAGCAGTGAATCTAGGAAATCGTACAATGAGCAGTTCTTC. Its protein is CASSESRKSYNEQFF.

This chain uses TRBV15 with TRBJ2-7, with D possibly being TRBD2 (6 bases). The V gene lost 10 bases and the J gene lost 5 bases, with 21 bases spanning the gap. In germline, CDR1 is LNHNV, CDR2 YYDKDF (reference sequence). This CDR3 contains 14 residues. CDR3 residues: CAISQGRGSNEQYF. CDR3 coding DNA: TGTGCCATTTCCCAAGGGCGGGGTAGCAACGAGCAGTACTTC. Combining the CDR3 with reference TRBV15 and TRBJ2-7 gives the whole variable domain DAMVIQNPRYQVTQFGKPVTLSCSQTLNHNVMYWYQQKSSQAPKLLFHYYDKDFNNEADTPDNFQSRRPNTSFCFLDIRSPGLGDTAMYLCAISQGRGSNEQYFGPGTRLTVT.